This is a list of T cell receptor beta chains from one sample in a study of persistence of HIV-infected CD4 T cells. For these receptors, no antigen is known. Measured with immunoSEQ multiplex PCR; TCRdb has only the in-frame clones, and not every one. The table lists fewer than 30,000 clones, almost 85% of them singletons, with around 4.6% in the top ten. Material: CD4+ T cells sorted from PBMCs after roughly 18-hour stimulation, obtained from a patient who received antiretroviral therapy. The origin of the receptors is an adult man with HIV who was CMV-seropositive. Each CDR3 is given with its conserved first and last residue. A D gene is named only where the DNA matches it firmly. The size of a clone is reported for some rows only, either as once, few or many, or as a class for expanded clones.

DNA: TGTGCCAGCTCGGACCCTTTGGGCACTGAAGCTTTCTTT; CDR3: CASSDPLGTEAFF; D: .; V: TRBV6-5; J: TRBJ1-1; size: few
DNA: TGTGCCAGCAGGCAAGCGACGGTGAACACTGAAGCTTTCTTT; CDR3: CASRQATVNTEAFF; D: .; V: TRBV28; J: TRBJ1-1; size: .
DNA: TGTGCCAGCACCTTCGGACAGTATAGCAATCAGCCCCAGCATTTT; CDR3: CASTFGQYSNQPQHF; D: .; V: TRBV28; J: TRBJ1-5; size: .
DNA: TGTGCCAGCAGCAAGGGACAGAACTACGAGCAGTACTTC; CDR3: CASSKGQNYEQYF; D: TRBD1; V: TRBV5-4; J: TRBJ2-7; size: .
DNA: TGTGCCATCAGTATGACAGGGGAGGCCGGGGAGCTGTTTTTT; CDR3: CAISMTGEAGELFF; D: TRBD1; V: TRBV10-3; J: TRBJ2-2; size: .
DNA: TGTGCCAGCACCCGAAAGCTCCCGAACGGCTACACCTTC; CDR3: CASTRKLPNGYTF; D: .; V: TRBV28; J: TRBJ1-2; size: .
DNA: TGTGCCAGCAGCGCTCATCGGGACACCACAGATACGCAGTATTTT; CDR3: CASSAHRDTTDTQYF; D: .; V: TRBV9; J: TRBJ2-3; size: .
DNA: TGTGCCAGCAGCCCTGGGGGTACAGATACGCAGTATTTT; CDR3: CASSPGGTDTQYF; D: .; V: TRBV7-3; J: TRBJ2-3; size: .
DNA: TGCAGCGTTGGGGACAGAGGCGAGCAGTACTTC; CDR3: CSVGDRGEQYF; D: TRBD1; V: TRBV29-1; J: TRBJ2-7; size: .
DNA: TGTGCCAGCACCTCTACAGGGACCACTGAAGCTTTCTTT; CDR3: CASTSTGTTEAFF; D: .; V: TRBV3-1/TRBV3-2; J: TRBJ1-1; size: .
DNA: TGTGCCAGCAGCTTCAGTCTATCCTCATACGAGCAGTACTTC; CDR3: CASSFSLSSYEQYF; D: .; V: TRBV7-8; J: TRBJ2-7; size: .
DNA: TGTGCCAGCAGTCCCCTCGCCGAAACCGGGGAGCTGTTTTTT; CDR3: CASSPLAETGELFF; D: .; V: TRBV25-1; J: TRBJ2-2; size: once
DNA: TGTGCCAGCAGCTTAATTGTGCAGGTTCCGAGGGGGGAGCTGTTTTTT; CDR3: CASSLIVQVPRGELFF; D: .; V: TRBV7-9; J: TRBJ2-2; size: .
DNA: TGTGCCAGCAGGAAAGGAGGTCGCTATGGCTACACCTTC; CDR3: CASRKGGRYGYTF; D: .; V: TRBV11-2; J: TRBJ1-2; size: .
DNA: TGTGCCAGCAGATTTCTCCCCGTGGGGGCCCTCGCTACAGATACGCAGTATTTT; CDR3: CASRFLPVGALATDTQYF; D: .; V: TRBV7-2; J: TRBJ2-3; size: .
DNA: TGCAGTGCGGCCAGATCAAATGAGCAGTACTTC; CDR3: CSAARSNEQYF; D: .; V: TRBV20-1; J: TRBJ2-7; size: .
DNA: TGTGCCGCACGGACTAACTACGAGCAGTACTTC; CDR3: CAARTNYEQYF; D: .; V: TRBV6-5; J: TRBJ2-7; size: .
DNA: TGCGCCAGCAGCTTGTCGATAGGGGGCAGAAATGAAGCTTTCTTT; CDR3: CASSLSIGGRNEAFF; D: TRBD1; V: TRBV5-1; J: TRBJ1-1; size: few
DNA: TGCGCCAGCAGCTTGGAAGGGTTCGGGGCAACTAATGAAAAACTGTTTTTT; CDR3: CASSLEGFGATNEKLFF; D: .; V: TRBV5-1; J: TRBJ1-4; size: .